The next 15 T cell receptor beta chains were all read from a single sample in a study of blood T cell repertoires in COVID-19. Assay used: immunoSEQ multiplex PCR; TCRdb lists only in-frame clones, some missing. This table has about 150,000 clones, around 85% appearing once. Sequencing input: peripheral blood. The receptors derive from a woman in her sixties or seventies with acute or convalescent COVID-19.

This chain uses TRBV19 with TRBJ1-2; 9 bases line up with TRBD1. V shed 5 bases and J 6 bases; nucleotides not matched to a gene: 10. Germline V gene lookup returns CDR1 LNHDA and CDR2 SQIVND (reference sequence). This CDR3 has 15 residues. The CDR3 spells CASSSGLGQGNGYTF. The CDR3 DNA reads TGTGCCAGTAGTTCCGGCCTAGGACAGGGGAATGGCTACACCTTC.

The chain employs TRBV6-6 and TRBJ2-1; D possibly corresponds to TRBD1 (5 bases). This CDR3 is built from 14 residues. Germline CDR1 is MNHNY and CDR2 is SVGAGI (reference sequence). Trimming took off 2 bases at V and 8 bases at J, with 13 bases between the two ends. CDR3 sequence: CASSYGQGGDEQFF. The CDR3 DNA sequence: TGTGCCAGCAGTTACGGGCAGGGTGGAGATGAGCAGTTCTTC.

The chain is built from TRBV11-3 and TRBJ2-5; 7 bases agree with TRBD1. Germline lookup yields CDR1 SGHNT and CDR2 YENEEA. V lost 4 bases, J lost 5 bases, and 4 bases stayed unmatched. The CDR3 covers 13 residues. For the CDR3, the DNA is TGTGCCAGCAGCTCGGGACAGAGGGAGACCCAGTACTTC. Residues: CASSSGQRETQYF.

The CDR3 nucleotides read TGTGCCAGCAGCCAAGCGGGAATTGAAGCTTTCTTT. Translating it yields CASSQAGIEAFF. The chain links TRBV3-1 (or the pseudogene TRBV3-2) to TRBJ1-1; D unresolved. CDR3 length: 12 amino acids. Looked up from germline, CDR1 is LGHDT and CDR2 is YNNKEL (reference sequence). V was pared by 1 base and J by 7 bases, with 7 bases between.

This chain uses TRBV3-1 (or the pseudogene TRBV3-2) with TRBJ2-1; D may be TRBD1 (5 bases). Deletions cut 4 bases from V and 12 bases from J, with 13 bases between. The CDR3 is 12 residues long. Looked up from germline, CDR1 is LGHDT and CDR2 is YNNKEL (reference sequence). CDR3 sequence reads: CASSPQGTTQFF. CDR3 bases: TGTGCCAGCAGCCCCCAGGGTACTACGCAGTTCTTC.

This chain joins TRBV6-6 and TRBJ1-1; D gene ambiguous. Germline V gives CDR1 MNHNY, CDR2 SVGAGI (reference sequence). The CDR3 has 14 residues. The germline V and J ends were trimmed by 8 bases and 3 bases, with 16 bases remaining between them. CDR3 sequence reads: CASAKEAADTEAFF. The DNA for the CDR3 is TGTGCCAGCGCAAAGGAGGCGGCGGACACTGAAGCTTTCTTT.

The genes are TRBV3-1 (or the pseudogene TRBV3-2) and TRBJ2-7; TRBD1 agrees at 9 bases. Germline-derived CDR1 and CDR2 are LGHDT and YNNKEL (reference sequence). V was clipped by 3 bases and J by 3 bases; unmatched bases: 9. This CDR3 has 16 residues. The CDR3 nucleotides are TGTGCCAGCAGCCATCGCGGACAGGGGAGAGACTACGAGCAGTACTTC. It is translated as CASSHRGQGRDYEQYF.

This chain connects TRBV28 to TRBJ1-5; D unclear. V dropped 6 bases and J dropped 2 bases, with 11 bases sitting between them. CDR3 size: 14 residues. In germline, CDR1 is MDHEN, CDR2 SYDVKM. The chain's CDR3 is CASSPPPGNQPQHF. Here the CDR3 DNA reads TGTGCCAGCAGCCCGCCACCGGGCAATCAGCCCCAGCATTTT. The full variable domain, in which reference TRBV28 and TRBJ1-5 provide the parts outside the CDR3, is DVKVTQSSRYLVKRTGEKVFLECVQDMDHENMFWYRQDPGLGLRLIYFSYDVKMKEKGDIPEGYSVSREKKERFSLILESASTNQTSMYLCASSPPPGNQPQHFGDGTRLSIL.

The chain is built from TRBV7-2 and TRBJ1-1; D is uncertain. The CDR3 is 13 amino acids. Germline V gene sequence: CDR1 SGHTA, CDR2 FQGNSA. Trimming pared 7 bases from V and 4 bases from J, leaving 13 bases between. The DNA for the CDR3 is TGTGCCAGCACCCCTCACTCGGGCACTGAAGCTTTCTTT. It yields the protein CASTPHSGTEAFF. The variable domain in full, with the rest retrieved from reference TRBV7-2 and TRBJ1-1, is GAGVSQSPSNKVTEKGKDVELRCDPISGHTALYWYRQSLGQGLEFLIYFQGNSAPDKSGLPSDRFSAERTGGSVSTLTIQRTQQEDSAVYLCASTPHSGTEAFFGQGTRLTVV.

The gene calls are TRBV9 and TRBJ2-2; perhaps TRBD1 as D (6 bases). The CDR3 spans 16 residues. Germline values: CDR1 SGDLS, CDR2 YYNGEE. V was shortened by 1 base and J by 6 bases, with 16 bases between the two germline ends. CDR3 residues: CASSVSPLRGAGELFF. DNA for the CDR3: TGTGCCAGCAGCGTATCCCCCCTCAGGGGCGCCGGGGAGCTGTTTTTT. Together with reference TRBV9 and TRBJ2-2, the CDR3 gives the full variable domain: DSGVTQTPKHLITATGQRVTLRCSPRSGDLSVYWYQQSLDQGLQFLIQYYNGEERAKGNILERFSAQQFPDLHSELNLSSLELGDSALYFCASSVSPLRGAGELFFGEGSRLTVL.

The rearrangement links TRBV18 to TRBJ1-1; perhaps TRBD1 as D (5 bases). CDR3 size: 13 residues. Germline-derived CDR1 and CDR2 are KGHSH and LQKENI. V gave up 4 bases and J gave up 1 base, with 7 bases separating them. The DNA of the CDR3 is TGTGCCAGCTCACAGGGGCAGAACACTGAAGCTTTCTTT. As protein: CASSQGQNTEAFF.

V and J are TRBV7-6 and TRBJ1-3, with D possibly matching TRBD1 (5 bases). CDR1 is SGHVS, CDR2 FNYEAQ, per germline. The CDR3 covers 15 residues. V dropped 1 base and J dropped 2 bases, with 9 bases sitting between them. CDR3 nucleotide sequence: TGTGCCAGCAGCTTAGAGGGGAAGGCTGGAAACACCATATATTTT. Protein: CASSLEGKAGNTIYF.

The V call is TRBV7-9, the J call TRBJ2-2; 9 bases map to TRBD1. V shed 4 bases and J 8 bases; nucleotides not matched to a gene: 11. This CDR3 is 16 amino acids long. Germline CDR1 is SEHNR and CDR2 is FQNEAQ (reference sequence). The DNA for the CDR3 is TGTGCCAGCAGCTCCTTCACAGGGGGCGTTCCGGGGGAGCTGTTTTTT. Translated: CASSSFTGGVPGELFF.

This sequence joins TRBV19 and TRBJ2-6, with D possibly matching TRBD2 (6 bases). CDR3 length equals 17 residues. CDR1 is LNHDA and CDR2 is SQIVND in the germline V gene (reference sequence). V lost 9 bases and J lost 0, with 18 bases in between. CDR3: CASVPGVLNSGANVLTF. The CDR3, as DNA: TGTGCCAGCGTACCGGGGGTGCTGAACTCTGGGGCCAACGTCCTGACTTTC.

The V and J genes are TRBV7-3 and TRBJ1-2; 8 bases align to TRBD1. V shed 0 bases, J shed 6 bases, and the junction held 12 bases outside the gene matches. Germline assignment: CDR1 SGHTA and CDR2 FQGTGA. This CDR3 is 17 amino acids long. CDR3 in amino acids: CASSLTSSGQGLNGYTF. CDR3 nucleotides: TGTGCCAGCAGCTTAACGTCGTCAGGACAGGGACTTAATGGCTACACCTTC.